This TCR beta chain was found in a study of T cell responses to AZD1222 COVID-19 vaccine. Study conclusions and caveats: Reportedly, close to half of spike-specific TCRs are directed against unmutated variant regions. Recipients of two AZD1222 doses showed rising Spike-specific TCR breadth and depth.

The table lists this clone with a count of one. Its target is unknown. Sequencing used immunoSEQ multiplex PCR; TCRdb keeps in-frame clones, though not all of them. In the table there are some 87,000 clones, under 95% of which are singletons. The clonotype comes from an adult in good health. Sequences were derived from peripheral blood, sampled on day 0 of MenACWY control vaccination.

The DNA of the CDR3 is TGCAGCGTTGAAGATCAGCGCGGCACAGATACGCAGTATTTT. This codes for CSVEDQRGTDTQYF. The chain is built from TRBV29-1 and TRBJ2-3, with D uncertain. The CDR3 totals 14 residues. CDR1 and CDR2 from the germline V gene are SQVTM and ANQGSEA. V was trimmed by 0 bases and J by 1 base, leaving 8 bases between them.